Only one count was recorded for the clone carrying this T cell receptor (beta chain). These data are taken from a study of blood T cell repertoires in COVID-19. Background on the study: The United States, Italy and Spain supplied acute and convalescent COVID-19 samples.

As handled by the study authors: Estimates of nucleated cell counts were drawn from the amplification of reference gene primers. The assay was immunoSEQ multiplex PCR, and TCRdb's table has in-frame clones only and misses some. V, J and clone size are those of that table, while D and trimming were read from the DNA. Among about 45,000 clones listed, about 88% were seen once. This CDR3 contains 13 residues. Trimming cost V 1 base and J 8 bases; bases outside gene matches: 3. Germline values: CDR1 SGHTA, CDR2 FQGTGA. The J gene is TRBJ1-2, the V gene TRBV7-3, with TRBD1 identical over 8 bases. The clonotype was recovered from a man between 65 and 79 years old with active COVID-19. The specimen was peripheral blood. The DNA for the CDR3 is TGTGCCAGCAGCTTAAGACAGGGGATAGGCTACACCTTC. Protein: CASSLRQGIGYTF.